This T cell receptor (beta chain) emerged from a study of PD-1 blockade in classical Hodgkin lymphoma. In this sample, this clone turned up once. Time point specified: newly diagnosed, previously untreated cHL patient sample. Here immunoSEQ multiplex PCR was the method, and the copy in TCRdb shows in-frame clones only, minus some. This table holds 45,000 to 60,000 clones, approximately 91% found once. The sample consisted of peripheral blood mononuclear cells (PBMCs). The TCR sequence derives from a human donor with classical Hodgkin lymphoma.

The CDR3 protein is CASSPNRGGQYF. The CDR3 DNA reads TGTGCCAGCTCACCAAACAGGGGCGGGCAGTACTTC. J is TRBJ2-5 and V is TRBV18; TRBD1 matches 7 bases. Germline V gene lookup returns CDR1 KGHSH and CDR2 LQKENI. The CDR3 contains 12 residues. J gave up 11 bases and V 2 bases, and 5 bases lay outside the gene matches.